These 8 T cell receptor beta chains were sequenced from one sample in a study of tumor-infiltrating lymphocytes in localized non-small cell lung cancer (dated by TCRdb to the early 2020s). The library was prepared using the immunoSEQ multiplex PCR assay. As stored in TCRdb, this immuneACCESS dataset retains in-frame rearrangements with V and J assigned. A fraction of the clones does not appear; measured against another copy, unresolved V genes explain less than half of the discrepancy, and the remainder lacks a known reason. This sample lists under 35,000 clones; approximately 83% were detected once. The ten largest clones add up to around 2% of the sample. Sequenced sample: lung tumor tissue. The source of these receptors is a human donor with non-small cell lung cancer.

V usage is TRBV4-2 and J usage is TRBJ2-1, with TRBD2 matching 9 bases. Germline CDR1 reads LGHNA; CDR2 reads YNFKEQ. The CDR3 is 15 residues long. Trimming cost V 4 bases and J 3 bases; bases outside gene matches: 4. The CDR3 protein is CASSPRGGHYNEQFF. The CDR3 coding sequence is TGTGCCAGCAGCCCGCGGGGGGGGCACTACAATGAGCAGTTCTTC.

This chain links TRBV7-9 with TRBJ1-2; 9 bases map to TRBD1. The germline V gene encodes CDR1 SEHNR and CDR2 FQNEAQ (reference sequence). This CDR3 contains 15 residues. With 3 bases clipped from V and 3 bases from J, the junction kept 5 bases outside the gene matches. As DNA, the CDR3 is TGTGCCAGCAGCTTTAGCTGGACAGGGGACTATGGCTACACCTTC. Encoded protein: CASSFSWTGDYGYTF.

The sample holds one count of this clone. This chain joins TRBV5-1 and TRBJ2-5, with D unresolved. Trimming removed 0 bases from V and 2 bases from J, with 14 bases in between. CDR1 SGHRS and CDR2 YFSETQ come from the germline V gene. CDR3 length: 16 amino acids. CDR3 DNA sequence: TGCGCCAGCAGCTTGGTTAGCAGACTGCGGCAAGAGACCCAGTACTTC. Protein sequence: CASSLVSRLRQETQYF.

This chain uses TRBV7-2 with TRBJ2-7; perhaps TRBD1 as D (6 bases). This CDR3 spans 15 amino acids. The V gene lost 2 bases and the J gene lost 4 bases, with 15 bases spanning the gap. Germline CDR1 reads SGHTA; CDR2 reads FQGNSA. CDR3 loop: CASSLSRGSPYEQYF. In DNA, the CDR3 is TGTGCCAGCAGCTTATCGAGGGGGTCCCCGTACGAGCAGTACTTC.

The chain is built from TRBV6-5 and TRBJ1-6, with D uncertain. Germline assignment: CDR1 MNHEY and CDR2 SVGAGI. The length of the CDR3 is 15 residues. The germline V and J ends were trimmed by 6 bases and 7 bases, with 16 bases remaining between them. The CDR3 nucleotides are TGTGCCAGCAGGGACCAGAGCCTGAAAAATTCACCCCTCCACTTT. Its protein product is CASRDQSLKNSPLHF.

The chain joins TRBV7-9 to TRBJ2-1; tentatively, D is TRBD1 or TRBD2 (5 bases each). This CDR3 contains 16 residues. V lost 6 bases and J lost 0, with 15 bases in between. Germline V CDR1 and CDR2: SEHNR, FQNEAQ (reference sequence). This CDR3 reads CASSTSRDGSYNEQFF. CDR3 coding DNA: TGTGCCAGCAGTACCAGCCGGGACGGCTCCTACAATGAGCAGTTCTTC.

Concerning this clone: The junction does not match germline at one end; this may be a read error. The J gene is TRBJ2-1, the V gene TRBV7-7, with 10 positions matching TRBD2. This CDR3 spans 19 amino acids. CDR1 and CDR2 from the germline V gene are SSHAT and FNYEAQ (reference sequence). CDR3 protein: CASSPRNLAGEPSYNEQFF. The DNA of the CDR3 is TGTGCTAGCAGCCCCCGGAACCTAGCGGGGGAGCCCTCCTACAATGAGCAGTTCTTC.

This clone appeared a few times. The chain has TRBV14 and TRBJ2-3; no clear D gene. This CDR3 is built from 15 residues. CDR1 is SGHDN and CDR2 is FVKESK in the germline V gene. Trimming removed 4 bases at V and 2 bases at J, with 13 bases between. CDR3 amino acids: CASSRHPNPTDTQYF. CDR3 DNA: TGTGCCAGCAGCCGACATCCCAATCCCACAGATACGCAGTATTTT.